The 17 T cell receptor beta chains listed next were all sequenced from one sample in a study of T cell responses to AZD1222 COVID-19 vaccine (dated by TCRdb to about 2021). Library prep was done by the immunoSEQ multiplex PCR assay. The immuneACCESS repertoire file appears here via TCRdb, limited to in-frame rearrangements. These files lack a portion of the clones; in checked studies, under half of the deficit traces to unresolved V genes, and the cause of the others is not known. This sample comprises 95,000 to 100,000 clones, roughly 87% of them detected only once. The top ten clones comprise 16% of the sample. The time point label, as the study defines it: baseline before first vaccination. The material sequenced was peripheral blood, taken on day 0 of AZD1222 vaccination. The origin of the receptors is an adult in good health.

The V gene is TRBV29-1, the J gene TRBJ1-2; D ambiguous. The CDR3 runs to 10 residues. V lost 7 bases to trimming and J lost 1 base, with 4 bases between them. Germline loops: CDR1 SQVTM, CDR2 ANQGSEA. CDR3: CSAFNYGYTF. The CDR3 bases are TGCAGCGCTTTTAACTATGGCTACACCTTC.

The rearrangement uses TRBV5-1 and TRBJ1-1; 7 bases line up with TRBD1. Germline V lookup: CDR1 SGHRS, CDR2 YFSETQ. V lost 5 bases to trimming and J lost 3 bases; unmatched junction nucleotides: 10. The CDR3 loop spans 15 amino acids. The CDR3, as DNA: TGCGCCAGCAGGCCTAGACAGGGAGATGACACTGAAGCTTTCTTT. Amino acid sequence: CASRPRQGDDTEAFF.

This clone has more than one count but fewer than ten. The V call is TRBV27, the J call TRBJ1-2; 7 bases map to TRBD1. CDR1 and CDR2 (germline): MNHEY, SMNVEV (reference sequence). The trim removed 3 bases at V and 3 bases at J, leaving 4 bases unmatched. This CDR3 region has 14 residues. The chain's CDR3 is CASSFRQGHYGYTF. CDR3 nucleotide sequence: TGTGCCAGCAGTTTTCGACAGGGCCACTATGGCTACACCTTC.

The chain has TRBV6-5 and TRBJ2-7; 8 bases are shared with TRBD2. Germline lookup yields CDR1 MNHEY and CDR2 SVGAGI. J was trimmed by 2 bases and V by 7 bases; bases with no gene match: 10. This CDR3 is built from 15 residues. CDR3 sequence: CASTRTSGDAYEQYF. CDR3 bases: TGTGCCAGCACCAGAACTAGCGGAGACGCCTACGAGCAGTACTTC.

This clone was recorded only once. The genes are TRBV28 and TRBJ1-2, with D hard to call. This CDR3 region has 16 residues. V was shortened by 4 bases and J by 7 bases, with 22 bases between the two germline ends. CDR1 MDHEN and CDR2 SYDVKM come from the germline V gene. The CDR3 here is CASSSRPAGRAIGYTF. The CDR3 DNA reads as TGTGCCAGCAGTTCCCGCCCAGCGGGAAGGGCGATTGGCTACACCTTC.

This clone has just one count. The chain has TRBV19 and TRBJ2-7; 8 positions match TRBD1. The germline gives CDR1 LNHDA, CDR2 SQIVND (reference sequence). The junction had 19 bases not matched to a gene; V was cut back by 4 bases and J by 2 bases. The CDR3 covers 19 residues. CDR3 DNA: TGTGCCAGTAGTAACGGACAGGGACGACGTTGGGGAAAGCCCTACGAGCAGTACTTC. It is translated as CASSNGQGRRWGKPYEQYF.

This chain uses TRBV12-5 with TRBJ1-3; D is undetermined. In germline, CDR1 is LGHNT, CDR2 FRNRAP. The V end was cut by 5 bases, the J end by 5 bases, with 7 bases between. CDR3 length equals 12 residues. CDR3 amino acids: CASGPDRNTIYF. The CDR3 bases are TGTGCTAGTGGTCCTGACCGAAACACCATATATTTT.

The chain joins TRBV15 to TRBJ1-1; D remains ambiguous. The V gene's germline CDR1 is LNHNV and CDR2 YYDKDF (reference sequence). The CDR3 is 11 amino acids. Trimming left V 5 bases short and J 6 bases short, with 7 bases between. The CDR3 region is CATSLKAEAFF. CDR3 DNA: TGTGCCACCAGCCTCAAGGCTGAAGCTTTCTTT.

The V call is TRBV5-6, the J call TRBJ2-1; D remains unclear. The V gene lost 0 bases and the J gene lost 3 bases, with 4 bases spanning the gap. There are 13 residues in the CDR3. From germline, CDR1 is SGHDT and CDR2 YYEEEE. The CDR3 region is CASSLGGYNEQFF. The CDR3 DNA is TGTGCCAGCAGCTTGGGGGGCTACAATGAGCAGTTCTTC.

The chain carries TRBV5-1 and TRBJ2-7; D is ambiguous. CDR1 is SGHRS, CDR2 YFSETQ, per germline. Trimming removed 5 bases from V and 4 bases from J, with 13 bases in between. The CDR3 has 13 amino acids. The CDR3 nucleotides are TGCGCCAGCAGAGACTCCACGATTTACGAGCAGTACTTC. It translates to CASRDSTIYEQYF.

The chain uses TRBV10-1 and TRBJ2-2; weak D call: TRBD2 (5 bases). The CDR3 totals 12 residues. CDR1 WNHNN and CDR2 SYGVQD come from the germline V gene (reference sequence). Trimming removed 9 bases from V and 7 bases from J, with 12 bases in between. The CDR3 bases are TGCGCCAGTAAGAGGGAAGTCGGGGAGCTGTTTTTT. Translated: CASKREVGELFF.

The V call is TRBV19, the J call TRBJ1-2; D gene uncertain. The CDR3 contains 16 residues. Deletions cut 3 bases from V and 4 bases from J, with 18 bases between. Germline V gene lookup returns CDR1 LNHDA and CDR2 SQIVND (reference sequence). In DNA form, the CDR3 reads TGTGCCAGTAGTATCCCCCGGGCGGCCCTATTCTATGGCTACACCTTC. Translation: CASSIPRAALFYGYTF.

The V gene is TRBV19, the J gene TRBJ2-1; a weak D match, TRBD1 (5 bases). The CDR3 covers 14 residues. V was clipped by 8 bases and J by 1 base, with 12 bases between them. CDR1 and CDR2 (germline): LNHDA, SQIVND (reference sequence). The CDR3 loop reads CASGQGQSYNEQFF. The CDR3, as DNA: TGTGCCAGTGGGCAGGGCCAGTCCTACAATGAGCAGTTCTTC.

V gene TRBV18 combines with J gene TRBJ2-7; D might be TRBD1 (7 bases). V was clipped by 6 bases and J by 2 bases, with 11 bases between them. The CDR3 length is 13 residues. CDR1 is KGHSH, CDR2 LQKENI, per germline. CDR3 sequence (DNA): TGTGCCAGCTCTGCGGGACAGACCTACGAGCAGTACTTC. Protein sequence: CASSAGQTYEQYF.

The chain employs TRBV4-2 and TRBJ2-2; TRBD2 aligns across 8 bases. Germline values: CDR1 LGHNA, CDR2 YNFKEQ. After removal of 0 bases from V and 4 bases from J, the junction contained 7 bases not matched to a gene. This CDR3 contains 17 residues. The CDR3 nucleotides read TGTGCCAGCAGCCAAGATCTCGCGGGAGGCCTCACCGGGGAGCTGTTTTTT. This codes for CASSQDLAGGLTGELFF.

This rearrangement joins TRBV7-2 to TRBJ2-1; 10 bases line up with TRBD2. The CDR3 consists of 15 residues. Trimming at V came to 4 bases and at J to 8 bases, leaving 8 bases not matched to a gene. Germline V gives CDR1 SGHTA, CDR2 FQGNSA. CDR3: CASSSGLASGDEQFF. CDR3 in DNA: TGTGCCAGCAGCTCGGGACTAGCGTCTGGGGATGAGCAGTTCTTC.

The table lists this clone with a count of one. The chain joins TRBV6-6 to TRBJ1-2, with 11 bases identical to TRBD1. Germline CDR1 MNHNY, CDR2 SVGAGI (reference sequence). CDR3 size: 14 residues. Unmatched junction bases numbered 4, after V lost 2 bases and J lost 8 bases. DNA of the CDR3: TGTGCCAGCAGTTACGGGGACAGGGGGAGAGGCTACACCTTC. It codes for CASSYGDRGRGYTF.